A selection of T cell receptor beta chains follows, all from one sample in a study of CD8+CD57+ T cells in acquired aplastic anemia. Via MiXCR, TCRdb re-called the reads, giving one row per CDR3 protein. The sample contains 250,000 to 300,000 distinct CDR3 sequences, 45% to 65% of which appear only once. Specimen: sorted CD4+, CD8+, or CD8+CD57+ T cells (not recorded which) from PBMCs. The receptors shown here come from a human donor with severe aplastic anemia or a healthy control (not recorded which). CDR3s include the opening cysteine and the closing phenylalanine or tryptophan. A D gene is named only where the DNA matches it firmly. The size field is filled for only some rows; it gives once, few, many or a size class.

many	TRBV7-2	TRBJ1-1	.	CASSIRFNTEAFF
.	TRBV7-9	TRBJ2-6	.	CASSLRQTGANVLTF
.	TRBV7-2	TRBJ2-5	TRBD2	CASSLGPRAGLQETQYF
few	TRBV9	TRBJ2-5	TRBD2	CASSEGTSGIETQYF
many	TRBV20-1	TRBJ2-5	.	CSARQETQYF
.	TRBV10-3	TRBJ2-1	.	CAISESGGVNEQFF
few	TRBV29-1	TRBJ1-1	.	CSVERDQNTEAFF
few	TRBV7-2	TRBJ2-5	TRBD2	CASSFGTRKYF
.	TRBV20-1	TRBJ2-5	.	CSALAGKETQYF
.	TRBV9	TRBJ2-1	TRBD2	CASSTSTSRLYNEQFF
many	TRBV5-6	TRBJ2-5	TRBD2	CASSLTSGGQETQYF
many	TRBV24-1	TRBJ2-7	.	CATSDPRGKEQYF
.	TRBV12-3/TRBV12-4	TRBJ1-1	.	CASSPRTQAFF
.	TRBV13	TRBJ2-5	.	CASSLGRRQAGETQYF
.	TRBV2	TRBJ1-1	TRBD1	CASTSTTTGGVEAFF
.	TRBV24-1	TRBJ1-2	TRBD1	CATSDPGQSLYGYTF
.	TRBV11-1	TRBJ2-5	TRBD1	CASSQRQGAGLPQYF
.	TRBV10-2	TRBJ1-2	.	CASSEGTVHGYTF
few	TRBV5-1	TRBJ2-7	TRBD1	CASTTGTGGEQYF
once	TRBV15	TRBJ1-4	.	CATNMRATNEKLFF
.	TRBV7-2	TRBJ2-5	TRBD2	CASSLGRRLAGMETQYF
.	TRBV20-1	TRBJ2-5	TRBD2	CSARLAVQETQYF
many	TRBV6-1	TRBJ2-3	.	CASSGTTDTQYF
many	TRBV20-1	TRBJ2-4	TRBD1	CSASKLSTGINIQYF
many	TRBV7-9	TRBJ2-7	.	CASSLEGVQAYEQYF
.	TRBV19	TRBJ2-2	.	CASSIYPARANTGELFF
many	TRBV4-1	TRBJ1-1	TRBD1	CASSQDPTGGLNTEAFF
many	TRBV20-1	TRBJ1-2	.	CSARPGTNYGYTF
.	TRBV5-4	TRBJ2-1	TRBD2	CASSLREVGDNEQFF